Only a few counts were recorded for the clone carrying this T cell receptor (beta chain). Its target is not known. Next came a second PCR, run for about 7 to 12 cycles, which used a sample-barcoded 5' primer along with a J-beta primer mix. TCRdb analysed the 5' RACE reads with MiXCR anew, one entry per CDR3 protein. The profile shows more than 800,000 distinct CDR3 sequences, 29% of them singletons. Deletions cut 5 bases from V and 4 bases from J, with 8 bases between. The CDR3 runs to 12 residues. CDR1 MDHEN and CDR2 SYDVKM come from the germline V gene. This specimen comes from a study of blood T cells in healthy people across ages. Study results and limitations: With age, beta diversity per million T cells declined roughly linearly, significantly by approximately 40.

Sequenced: blood. This receptor was taken from a woman of 80 years or more in good health. V is TRBV28 and J is TRBJ1-2; D is ambiguous. The CDR3 protein is CASSPLTYGYTF. The CDR3 region has the DNA TGTGCCAGCAGTCCCCTGACCTATGGCTACACCTTC.